Shown below are 32 T cell receptor beta chains from a single sample sequenced in a study of T cells after yellow fever vaccination. TCRdb fed the 5' RACE reads into MiXCR, producing one record per CDR3 protein. The profile shows about 400,000 distinct CDR3 sequences, around 10% of them singletons. The starting material was PBMCs, obtained on the day of the first yellow fever vaccination. The receptors come from a man aged 18 to 30 who received the YFV17D yellow fever vaccine.

This chain links TRBV12-3 or TRBV12-4 with TRBJ1-1; D remains ambiguous. Trimming took off 3 bases at V and 11 bases at J, with 13 bases between the two ends. This CDR3 region has 12 residues. Here the CDR3 reads CASSLLRPGAFF. CDR3 bases: TGTGCCAGCAGTTTGCTTCGACCGGGGGCTTTCTTT.

The chain recombines TRBV3-1 with TRBJ2-7; D may be TRBD1 (5 bases). The CDR3 has 12 residues. The V end was cut by 0 bases, the J end by 5 bases, with 5 bases between. Germline V CDR1 and CDR2: LGHDT, YNNKEL (reference sequence). The CDR3 protein is CASSQEQDEQYF. The CDR3 DNA follows: TGTGCCAGCAGCCAAGAACAGGACGAGCAGTACTTC.

This clonotype was seen a handful of times. The chain uses TRBV7-9 and TRBJ1-1; possibly TRBD1 for D (6 bases). CDR1 SEHNR and CDR2 FQNEAQ come from the germline V gene (reference sequence). This CDR3 is built from 16 residues. Between the trimmed V and J ends, which lost 0 bases and 3 bases, there was a span of 14 bases. The CDR3 DNA reads as TGTGCCAGCAGCTTAGCGCTAGCAGGGGCCTACACTGAAGCTTTCTTT. Translation: CASSLALAGAYTEAFF. Full variable domain (remainder filled in from reference TRBV7-9 and TRBJ1-1): DTGVSQNPRHKITKRGQNVTFRCDPISEHNRLYWYRQTLGQGPEFLTYFQNEAQLEKSRLLSDRFSAERPKGSFSTLEIQRTEQGDSAMYLCASSLALAGAYTEAFFGQGTRLTVV.

The chain joins TRBV12-3 or TRBV12-4 to TRBJ2-1; the match to TRBD1 covers 7 bases. The CDR3 consists of 16 residues. The junction had 10 bases not matched to a gene; V was cut back by 6 bases and J by 2 bases. The CDR3 sequence is CASSPGQRGTYNEQFF. In nucleotides, the CDR3 is TGTGCCAGCAGCCCGGGACAGCGAGGCACCTACAATGAGCAGTTCTTC.

This clonotype has a handful of counts. The V call is TRBV12-3 or TRBV12-4, the J call TRBJ1-2; D possibly corresponds to TRBD1 (5 bases). The CDR3 has 15 amino acids. V gave up 0 bases and J gave up 7 bases, with 15 bases separating them. DNA for the CDR3: TGTGCCAGCAGTTTAGCCGGGACTTTCAAGGGTGGCTACACCTTC. Its translation is CASSLAGTFKGGYTF.

A few counts support this clonotype. The CDR3 sequence: CSALPGTDSQETQYF. In DNA form, the CDR3 reads TGCAGTGCTTTACCGGGGACAGATAGTCAAGAGACCCAGTACTTC. J is TRBJ2-5 and V is TRBV20-1; 7 bases line up with TRBD1. V shed 5 bases, J shed 2 bases, and the junction held 11 bases outside the gene matches. Germline lookup yields CDR1 DFQATT and CDR2 SNEGSKA (reference sequence). The CDR3 contains 15 residues.

This clonotype occurred a few times. J is TRBJ2-1 and V is TRBV7-9; D is undetermined. Germline V lookup: CDR1 SEHNR, CDR2 FQNEAQ (reference sequence). The length of the CDR3 is 14 residues. V lost 0 bases to trimming and J lost 9 bases, with 12 bases between them. CDR3 loop: CASSLASGWAEQFF. CDR3 coding DNA: TGTGCCAGCAGCTTAGCGTCGGGTTGGGCTGAGCAGTTCTTC.

This clonotype was recorded at least ten times. This chain connects TRBV7-6 to TRBJ1-6; 8 nucleotides align to TRBD1. There are 19 residues in the CDR3. Germline CDR1 and CDR2: SGHVS and FNYEAQ. J was trimmed by 0 bases and V by 1 base; bases with no gene match: 8. CDR3 in amino acids: CASSLEFQGASSYNSPLHF. In nucleotides, the CDR3 is TGTGCCAGCAGCTTAGAATTTCAGGGGGCCAGCTCCTATAATTCACCCCTCCACTTT.

Only a few counts were recorded for this clonotype. The V gene is TRBV4-3, the J gene TRBJ1-1, with a tentative D call TRBD1 (6 bases). Trimming cost V 4 bases and J 1 base, with 16 bases left between them. Germline loops: CDR1 LGHNA, CDR2 YSLEER. The CDR3 is 16 residues long. The CDR3 protein is CASSRAPGHANTEAFF. In DNA form, the CDR3 reads TGCGCCAGCAGCCGTGCTCCGGGACACGCGAACACTGAAGCTTTCTTT.

There are many counts of this clonotype. This rearrangement joins TRBV5-1 to TRBJ2-2; 14 nucleotides align to TRBD2. V shed 3 bases and J 5 bases; nucleotides not matched to a gene: 9. Germline CDR1 and CDR2: SGHRS and YFSETQ. The CDR3 has 18 residues. CDR3 sequence: CASSSGTSGGTGTGELFF. The CDR3 nucleotides are TGCGCCAGCAGCTCGGGGACTAGCGGGGGAACCGGGACCGGGGAGCTGTTTTTT. Supplemented by reference TRBV5-1 and TRBJ2-2, the full variable domain reads KAGVTQTPRYLIKTRGQQVTLSCSPISGHRSVSWYQQTPGQGLQFLFEYFSETQRNKGNFPGRFSGRQFSNSRSEMNVSTLELGDSALYLCASSSGTSGGTGTGELFFGEGSRLTVL.

This clonotype was seen more than once but under ten times. The chain is built from TRBV12-5 and TRBJ2-7, with D perhaps TRBD1 (5 bases). The CDR3 is 16 amino acids. CDR1 is LGHNT, CDR2 FRNRAP, per germline. Trimming removed 1 base at V and 3 bases at J, with 16 bases between. CDR3 in amino acids: CASGLATTGRIYEQYF. CDR3 in DNA: TGTGCTAGTGGTTTGGCCACCACAGGCAGGATCTACGAGCAGTACTTC.

The CDR3 DNA reads TGTGCCAGCTCACCACAGAGCGGGGGAGCCACAGATACGCAGTATTTT. Protein: CASSPQSGGATDTQYF. The chain carries TRBV18 and TRBJ2-3, with 8 bases lining up with TRBD2. Germline V gives CDR1 KGHSH, CDR2 LQKENI. This CDR3 is 16 amino acids long. V gave up 1 base and J gave up 2 bases; unmatched junction bases: 5.

This chain connects TRBV11-2 to TRBJ1-2, with 9 bases aligning to TRBD1. V was clipped by 5 bases and J by 3 bases; unmatched bases: 4. CDR3 size: 14 residues. The V gene's germline CDR1 is SGHAT and CDR2 FQNNGV. CDR3 in amino acids: CASSTDRGYYGYTF. In DNA, the CDR3 is TGTGCCAGCAGCACAGACAGGGGGTACTATGGCTACACCTTC.

This clonotype was counted a few times. The rearrangement links TRBV7-8 to TRBJ2-3; a weak D match, TRBD2 (6 bases). V was pared by 5 bases and J by 0 bases, with 12 bases between. Germline loops: CDR1 SGHVS, CDR2 FQNEAQ. The CDR3 is made up of 15 amino acids. The CDR3 region is CASSTRDGSTDTQYF. CDR3 sequence (DNA): TGTGCCAGCAGCACGCGGGACGGGAGCACAGATACGCAGTATTTT.

The chain employs TRBV10-3 and TRBJ2-2, with TRBD2 matching over 7 bases. The length of the CDR3 is 15 residues. Germline lookup yields CDR1 ENHRY and CDR2 SYGVKD. V lost 6 bases to trimming and J lost 2 bases; unmatched junction nucleotides: 6. The DNA for the CDR3 is TGTGCCATCAGCACGGGGGGACTAAACACCGGGGAGCTGTTTTTT. It translates to CAISTGGLNTGELFF.

The V call is TRBV4-1, the J call TRBJ2-1, with 7 bases matching TRBD1. Germline values: CDR1 MGHRA, CDR2 YSYEKL. The CDR3 length is 13 residues. J lost 8 bases, V lost 0 bases, and 1 base had no gene match. CDR3 in amino acids: CASSQEDRDEQFF. Written as DNA, the CDR3 is TGCGCCAGCAGCCAAGAAGACAGGGATGAGCAGTTCTTC.

The chain joins TRBV7-3 to TRBJ2-2; 13 bases align to TRBD2. The CDR3 is 18 amino acids. V was pared by 2 bases and J by 4 bases, with 7 bases of the junction left unmatched. Germline V gene sequence: CDR1 SGHTA, CDR2 FQGTGA. CDR3 residues: CASSLFGLAGDGTGELFF. CDR3 DNA: TGTGCCAGCAGCTTATTCGGACTAGCGGGGGATGGCACCGGGGAGCTGTTTTTT.

This clonotype has at least ten counts. The chain is built from TRBV6-6 and TRBJ1-2; D may be TRBD1 (5 bases). CDR1 and CDR2 (germline): MNHNY, SVGAGI (reference sequence). V lost 2 bases, J lost 7 bases, and 8 bases lay in between. This CDR3 is 12 amino acids long. The DNA of the CDR3 is TGTGCCAGCAGTTACGCGGGGGGTGGCTACACCTTC. Translating it yields CASSYAGGGYTF.

This chain joins TRBV29-1 and TRBJ1-1, with 7 positions matching TRBD1. The germline V gene has CDR1 SQVTM and CDR2 ANQGSEA. J was trimmed by 5 bases and V by 5 bases; bases with no gene match: 5. CDR3 length: 12 residues. CDR3 DNA: TGCAGCGTTTACGAGACAGGGACTGAAGCTTTCTTT. Translating it yields CSVYETGTEAFF.

In its sample, this clonotype was seen a few times. The chain recombines TRBV10-3 with TRBJ1-2; D is possibly TRBD1 (6 bases). This CDR3 region has 17 residues. Trimming left V 2 bases short and J 7 bases short, with 23 bases between. CDR1 is ENHRY and CDR2 is SYGVKD in the germline V gene. CDR3 region: CAISETTLGKGVFGYTF. In DNA form, the CDR3 reads TGTGCCATCAGTGAGACCACCCTCGGGAAGGGGGTATTTGGCTACACCTTC.

This clonotype was detected a few times. This chain connects TRBV6-1 to TRBJ2-3; TRBD1 matches 7 bases. The CDR3 loop spans 17 amino acids. The germline V gene has CDR1 MNHNS and CDR2 SASEGT. Losses at the gene ends were 6 bases for V and 0 bases for J; bases not matched to a gene: 12. The chain's CDR3 is CASSLTGASGSTDTQYF. The DNA for the CDR3 is TGTGCCAGCAGCCTAACAGGGGCGTCGGGGAGCACAGATACGCAGTATTTT.

CDR3 nucleotides: TGTGCCAGCAGGTCGGACAGAGAGGGTGAAAAACTGTTTTTT. This gives the protein CASRSDREGEKLFF. J is TRBJ1-4 and V is TRBV28, with a possible D match to TRBD1 (6 bases). This CDR3 comprises 14 residues. V lost 6 bases and J lost 7, with 15 bases in between. The germline CDR1 and CDR2 sequences are MDHEN and SYDVKM.

The genes are TRBV5-1 and TRBJ1-1; D ambiguous. V dropped 7 bases and J dropped 1 base, with 11 bases sitting between them. This CDR3 is 13 amino acids long. CDR1 and CDR2 (germline): SGHRS, YFSETQ. The CDR3 here is CASRPNKNTEAFF. The CDR3 coding sequence is TGCGCCAGCCGACCAAATAAGAACACTGAAGCTTTCTTT.

The V gene is TRBV5-8, the J gene TRBJ2-3, with 9 bases aligning to TRBD2. The trim removed 4 bases at V and 0 bases at J, leaving 6 bases unmatched. This CDR3 region has 16 residues. The germline gives CDR1 SGHTS, CDR2 YDEGEE. Here the CDR3 reads CASSRISGGSTDTQYF. CDR3 in DNA: TGTGCCAGCAGCAGAATTAGCGGGGGTAGCACAGATACGCAGTATTTT.

Many counts were recorded for this clonotype. The chain has TRBV20-1 and TRBJ2-5, with a tentative D call TRBD2 (5 bases). V was trimmed by 6 bases and J by 5 bases, leaving 10 bases between them. Germline V lookup: CDR1 DFQATT, CDR2 SNEGSKA (reference sequence). The CDR3 totals 11 residues. In DNA, the CDR3 is TGCAGTGCCACACTAGGGGAGACCCAGTACTTC. This encodes CSATLGETQYF.

This clonotype was counted only a few times. This chain links TRBV10-2 with TRBJ2-7; no definite D call. The V gene's germline CDR1 is WSHSY and CDR2 SAAADI. The CDR3 has 12 amino acids. The V end was cut by 3 bases, the J end by 5 bases, with 8 bases between. The CDR3 coding sequence is TGCGCCAGCAGTGATTGGGGTCACGAGCAGTACTTC. Its protein is CASSDWGHEQYF.

This clonotype showed up just a few times. This chain joins TRBV5-1 and TRBJ1-6; perhaps TRBD1 as D (6 bases). The V end lost 4 bases, the J end lost 8 bases, and 16 bases lay between the germline ends. The CDR3 has 15 amino acids. Germline V CDR1 and CDR2: SGHRS, YFSETQ. CDR3 bases: TGCGCCAGCAGCCCGGACCGGGACATCTATTCACCCCTCCACTTT. It translates to CASSPDRDIYSPLHF.

This clonotype was observed a handful of times. The gene calls are TRBV7-2 and TRBJ1-2, with 7 bases that match TRBD1. Germline CDR1 is SGHTA and CDR2 is FQGNSA. The CDR3 has 16 residues. J was trimmed by 7 bases and V by 6 bases; bases with no gene match: 17. The chain's CDR3 is CASSPFDPTGQGGYTF. The CDR3 bases are TGTGCCAGCAGTCCATTCGACCCGACAGGGCAGGGTGGCTACACCTTC. The full variable domain, with the rest looked up from reference TRBV7-2 and TRBJ1-2, is GAGVSQSPSNKVTEKGKDVELRCDPISGHTALYWYRQSLGQGLEFLIYFQGNSAPDKSGLPSDRFSAERTGGSVSTLTIQRTQQEDSAVYLCASSPFDPTGQGGYTFGSGTRLTVV.

This clonotype appeared many times. CDR3 amino acids: CASSQDISYNEQFF. The CDR3 region has the DNA TGCGCCAGCAGCCAAGATATCTCCTACAATGAGCAGTTCTTC. The V and J genes are TRBV4-3 and TRBJ2-1; no clear D gene. Trimming cost V 0 bases and J 0 bases, with 3 bases left between them. Germline assignment: CDR1 LGHNA and CDR2 YSLEER. This CDR3 region has 14 residues.

The gene calls are TRBV6-2 or TRBV6-3 and TRBJ1-5; D not certain. CDR1 is MNHEY and CDR2 is SVGEGT in the germline V gene. The CDR3 extends over 16 amino acids. Trimming stripped 2 bases from V and 1 base from J, with 12 bases between. CDR3 sequence (DNA): TGTGCCAGCAGTTACAACCCGCAGATCAGCAATCAGCCCCAGCATTTT. It translates to CASSYNPQISNQPQHF.

This rearrangement joins TRBV27 to TRBJ2-1, with D possibly TRBD2 on 7 matching bases. CDR1 and CDR2 (germline): MNHEY, SMNVEV (reference sequence). The CDR3 loop spans 13 amino acids. V shed 3 bases and J shed 9 bases, with 12 bases lying between them. CDR3 protein: CASSFSGGGEQFF. Written as DNA, the CDR3 is TGTGCCAGCAGTTTCTCGGGGGGCGGTGAGCAGTTCTTC.

The chain recombines TRBV7-6 with TRBJ2-7; 7 bases line up with TRBD1. The V gene end was trimmed by 5 bases and the J gene end by 4 bases; junction bases not matched to a gene: 11. The CDR3 is 15 residues long. Per germline, CDR1 SGHVS and CDR2 FNYEAQ. CDR3 DNA sequence: TGTGCCAGCAGCCGCCTCGACAGGGAAGATTACGAGCAGTACTTC. Translated: CASSRLDREDYEQYF.